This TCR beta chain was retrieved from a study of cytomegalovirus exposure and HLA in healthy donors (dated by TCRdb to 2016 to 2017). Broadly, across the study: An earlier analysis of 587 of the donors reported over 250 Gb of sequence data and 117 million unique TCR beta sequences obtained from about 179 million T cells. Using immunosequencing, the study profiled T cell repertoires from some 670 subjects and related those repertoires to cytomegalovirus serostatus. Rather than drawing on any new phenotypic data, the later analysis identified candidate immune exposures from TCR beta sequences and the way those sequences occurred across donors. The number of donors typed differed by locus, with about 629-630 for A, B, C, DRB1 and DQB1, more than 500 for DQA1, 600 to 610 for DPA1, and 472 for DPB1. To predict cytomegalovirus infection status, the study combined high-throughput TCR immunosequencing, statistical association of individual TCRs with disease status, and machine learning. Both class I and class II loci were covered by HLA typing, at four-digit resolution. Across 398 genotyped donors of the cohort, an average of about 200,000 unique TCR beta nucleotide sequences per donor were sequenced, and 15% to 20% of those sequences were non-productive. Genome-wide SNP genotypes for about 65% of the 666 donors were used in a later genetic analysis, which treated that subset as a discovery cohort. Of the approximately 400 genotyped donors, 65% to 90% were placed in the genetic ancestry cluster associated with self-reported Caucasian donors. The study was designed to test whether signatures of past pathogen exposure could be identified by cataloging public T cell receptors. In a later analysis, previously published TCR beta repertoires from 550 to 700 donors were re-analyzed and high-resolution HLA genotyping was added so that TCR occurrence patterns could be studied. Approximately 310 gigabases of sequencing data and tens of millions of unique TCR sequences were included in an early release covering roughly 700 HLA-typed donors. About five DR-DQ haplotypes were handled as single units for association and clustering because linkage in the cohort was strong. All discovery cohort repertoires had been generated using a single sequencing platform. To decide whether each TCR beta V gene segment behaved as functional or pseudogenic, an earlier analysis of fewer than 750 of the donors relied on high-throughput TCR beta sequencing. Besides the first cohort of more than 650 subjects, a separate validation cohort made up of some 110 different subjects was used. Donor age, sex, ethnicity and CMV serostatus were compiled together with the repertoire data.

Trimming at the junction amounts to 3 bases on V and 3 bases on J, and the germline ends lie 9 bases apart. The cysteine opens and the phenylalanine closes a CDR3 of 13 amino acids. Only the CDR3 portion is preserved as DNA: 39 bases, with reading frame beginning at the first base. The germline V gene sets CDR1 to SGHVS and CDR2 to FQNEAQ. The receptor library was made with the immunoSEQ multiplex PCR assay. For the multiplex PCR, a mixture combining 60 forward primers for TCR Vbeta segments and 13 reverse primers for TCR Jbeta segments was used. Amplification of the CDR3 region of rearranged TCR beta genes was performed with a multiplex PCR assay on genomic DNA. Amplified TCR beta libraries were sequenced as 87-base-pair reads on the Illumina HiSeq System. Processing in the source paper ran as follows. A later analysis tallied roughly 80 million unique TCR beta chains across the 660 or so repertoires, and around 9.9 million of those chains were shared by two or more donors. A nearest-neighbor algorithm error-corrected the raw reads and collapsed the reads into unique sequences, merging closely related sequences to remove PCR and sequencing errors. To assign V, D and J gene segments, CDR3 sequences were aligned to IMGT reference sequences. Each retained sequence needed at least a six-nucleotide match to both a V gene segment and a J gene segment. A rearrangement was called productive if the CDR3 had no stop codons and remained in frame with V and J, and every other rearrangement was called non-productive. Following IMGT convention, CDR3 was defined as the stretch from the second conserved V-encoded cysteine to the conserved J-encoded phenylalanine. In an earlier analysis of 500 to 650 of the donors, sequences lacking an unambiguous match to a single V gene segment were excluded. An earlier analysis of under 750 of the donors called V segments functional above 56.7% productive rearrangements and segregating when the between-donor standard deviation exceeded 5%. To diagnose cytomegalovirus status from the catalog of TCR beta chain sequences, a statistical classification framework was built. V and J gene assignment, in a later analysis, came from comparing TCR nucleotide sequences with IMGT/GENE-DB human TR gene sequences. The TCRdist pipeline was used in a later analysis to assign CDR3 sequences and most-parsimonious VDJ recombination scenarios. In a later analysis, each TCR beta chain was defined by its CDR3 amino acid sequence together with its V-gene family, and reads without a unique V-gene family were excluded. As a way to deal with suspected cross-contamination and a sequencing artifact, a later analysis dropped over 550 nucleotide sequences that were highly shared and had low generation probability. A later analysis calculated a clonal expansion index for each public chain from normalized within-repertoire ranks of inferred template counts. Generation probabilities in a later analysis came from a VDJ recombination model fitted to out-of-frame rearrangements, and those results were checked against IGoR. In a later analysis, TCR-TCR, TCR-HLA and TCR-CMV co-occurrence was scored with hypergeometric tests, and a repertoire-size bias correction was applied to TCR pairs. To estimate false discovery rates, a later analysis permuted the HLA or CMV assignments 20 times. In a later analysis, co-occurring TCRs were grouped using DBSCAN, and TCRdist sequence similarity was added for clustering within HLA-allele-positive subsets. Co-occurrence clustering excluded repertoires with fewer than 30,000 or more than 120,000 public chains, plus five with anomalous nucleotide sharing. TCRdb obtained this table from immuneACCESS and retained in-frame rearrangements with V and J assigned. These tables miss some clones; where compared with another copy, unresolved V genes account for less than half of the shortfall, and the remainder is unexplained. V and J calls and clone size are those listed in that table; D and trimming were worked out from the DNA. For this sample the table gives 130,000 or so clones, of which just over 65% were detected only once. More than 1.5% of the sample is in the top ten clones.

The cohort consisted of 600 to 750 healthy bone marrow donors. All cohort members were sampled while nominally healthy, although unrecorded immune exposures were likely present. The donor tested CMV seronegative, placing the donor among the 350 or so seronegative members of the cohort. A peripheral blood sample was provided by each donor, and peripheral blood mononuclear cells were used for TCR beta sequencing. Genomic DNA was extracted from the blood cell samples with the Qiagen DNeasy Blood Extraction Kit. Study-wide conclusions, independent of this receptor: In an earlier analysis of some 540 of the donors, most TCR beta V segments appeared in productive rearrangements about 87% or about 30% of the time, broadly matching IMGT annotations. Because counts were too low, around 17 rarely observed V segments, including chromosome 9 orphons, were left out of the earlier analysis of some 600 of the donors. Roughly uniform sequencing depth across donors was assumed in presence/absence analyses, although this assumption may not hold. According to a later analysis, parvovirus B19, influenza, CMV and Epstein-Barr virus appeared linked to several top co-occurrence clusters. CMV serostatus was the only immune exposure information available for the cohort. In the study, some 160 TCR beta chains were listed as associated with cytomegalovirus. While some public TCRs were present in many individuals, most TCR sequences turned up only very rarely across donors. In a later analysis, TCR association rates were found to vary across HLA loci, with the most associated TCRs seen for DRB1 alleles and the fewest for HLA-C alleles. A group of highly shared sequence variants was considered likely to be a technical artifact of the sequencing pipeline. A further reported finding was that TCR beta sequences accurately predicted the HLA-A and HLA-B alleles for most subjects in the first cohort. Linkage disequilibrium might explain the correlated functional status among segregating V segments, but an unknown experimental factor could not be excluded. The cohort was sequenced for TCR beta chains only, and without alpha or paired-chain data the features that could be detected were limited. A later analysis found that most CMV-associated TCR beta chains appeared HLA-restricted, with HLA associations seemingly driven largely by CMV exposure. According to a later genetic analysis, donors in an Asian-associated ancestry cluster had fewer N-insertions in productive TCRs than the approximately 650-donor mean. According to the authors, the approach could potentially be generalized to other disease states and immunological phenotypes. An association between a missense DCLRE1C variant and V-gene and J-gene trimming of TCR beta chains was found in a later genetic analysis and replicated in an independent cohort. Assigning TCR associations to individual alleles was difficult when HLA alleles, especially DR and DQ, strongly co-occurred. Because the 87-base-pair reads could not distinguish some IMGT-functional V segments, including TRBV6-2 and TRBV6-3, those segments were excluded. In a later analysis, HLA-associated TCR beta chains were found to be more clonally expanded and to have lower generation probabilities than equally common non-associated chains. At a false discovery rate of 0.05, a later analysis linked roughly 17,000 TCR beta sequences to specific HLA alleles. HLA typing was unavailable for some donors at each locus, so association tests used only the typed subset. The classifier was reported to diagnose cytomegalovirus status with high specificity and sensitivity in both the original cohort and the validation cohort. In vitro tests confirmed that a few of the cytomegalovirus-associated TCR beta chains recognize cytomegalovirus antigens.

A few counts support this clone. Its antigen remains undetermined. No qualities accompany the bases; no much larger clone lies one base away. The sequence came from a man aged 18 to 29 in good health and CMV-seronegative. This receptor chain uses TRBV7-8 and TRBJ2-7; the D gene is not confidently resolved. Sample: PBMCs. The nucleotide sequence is TGTGCCAGCAGCTTGGGTCGGAGCTACGAGCAGTACTTC. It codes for CASSLGRSYEQYF. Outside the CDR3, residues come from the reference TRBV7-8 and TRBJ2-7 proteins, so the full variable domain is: GAGVSQSPRYKVAKRGQDVALRCDPISGHVSLFWYQQALGQGPEFLTYFQNEAQLDKSGLPSDRFFAERPEGSVSTLKIQRTQQEDSAVYLCASSLGRSYEQYFGPGTRLTVT.